A selection of T cell receptor beta chains follows, all from one sample in a study of OX40 agonist ivuxolimab in advanced cancers. TCRdb keeps only in-frame clones here, not all; method: immunoSEQ multiplex PCR. The sample has about 130,000 clones, 85% to 95% seen once. This sample comprised CD4+ or CD8+ T cells sorted from blood, obtained in a trial of the OX40 agonist ivuxolimab. Receptors originate from an adult with an advanced solid tumor such as melanoma, head and neck, liver or kidney cancer. Each CDR3 is given with its conserved first and last residue. A D gene is named only where the DNA matches it firmly. The size field is filled for only some rows; it gives once, few, many or a size class.

j_call	clone_size	d_call	v_call	cdr3_aa	cdr3_nt
TRBJ1-5	.	.	TRBV7-8	CASSLALRENQPQHF	TGTGCCAGCAGCTTAGCGCTTCGGGAAAATCAGCCCCAGCATTTT
TRBJ2-7	.	.	TRBV28	CASWGVALPSYEQYF	TGTGCCAGCTGGGGCGTAGCTCTCCCCTCCTACGAGCAGTACTTC
TRBJ2-7	once	TRBD1	TRBV6-4	CASSDVRTGVSYEQYF	TGTGCCAGCAGTGATGTGAGGACAGGGGTCTCCTACGAGCAGTACTTC
TRBJ2-7	.	.	TRBV7-6	CASSLEAAYEQYF	TGTGCCAGCAGCTTAGAGGCAGCGTACGAGCAGTACTTC
TRBJ2-5	.	.	TRBV7-9	CASNFFFGETQYF	TGTGCCAGCAATTTTTTTTTCGGGGAGACCCAGTACTTC
TRBJ2-7	.	TRBD1	TRBV2	CASSGTGAFYEQYF	TGTGCCAGCAGTGGGACAGGAGCCTTCTACGAGCAGTACTTC
TRBJ2-2	once	.	TRBV7-3	CASSLLSNTGELFF	TGTGCCAGCAGCTTACTGAGTAACACCGGGGAGCTGTTTTTT
TRBJ2-3	.	TRBD2	TRBV11-1	CASSLAASGNTDTQYF	TGTGCCAGCAGCTTAGCCGCTAGCGGGAACACAGATACGCAGTATTTT
TRBJ2-1	.	TRBD2	TRBV2	CASLARLAGASSYNEQFF	TGTGCCAGTCTAGCGCGACTAGCGGGGGCGAGCTCCTACAATGAGCAGTTCTTC
TRBJ1-5	once	.	TRBV2	CASSDTHPSGQDVNQPQHF	TGTGCCAGCAGTGACACCCACCCTTCGGGGCAGGATGTGAATCAGCCCCAGCATTTT
TRBJ2-3	.	TRBD1	TRBV28	CASSSIQGTAYFGTDTQYF	TGTGCCAGCAGTTCCATACAGGGGACCGCGTACTTCGGCACAGATACGCAGTATTTT
TRBJ2-3	.	TRBD2	TRBV15	CATSRDQGLAESDTQYF	TGTGCCACCAGCAGAGATCAGGGACTAGCAGAATCAGATACGCAGTATTTT
TRBJ1-2	.	.	TRBV6-6	CASSYLRGEGYTF	TGTGCCAGCAGTTACCTCCGTGGTGAGGGCTACACCTTC
TRBJ2-7	few	TRBD1	TRBV6-5	CASRAGGGEQYF	TGTGCCAGCAGGGCAGGGGGTGGCGAGCAGTACTTC
TRBJ2-7	.	.	TRBV5-4	CASSLNVDSYEQYF	TGTGCCAGCAGCTTGAACGTTGATTCCTACGAGCAGTACTTC
TRBJ2-7	.	TRBD2	TRBV25-1	CASRPGLAGSEQYF	TGTGCCAGCAGACCGGGACTAGCGGGTAGCGAGCAGTACTTC
TRBJ1-3	.	.	TRBV11-3	CASSVGTGNTIYF	TGTGCCAGCAGCGTGGGGACTGGAAACACCATATATTTT
TRBJ2-7	once	TRBD2	TRBV5-4	CASSSRTSGSYEQYF	TGTGCCAGCAGCTCCCGGACTAGCGGGAGCTACGAGCAGTACTTC
TRBJ2-6	.	.	TRBV6-5	CASSYRGSSGANVLTF	TGTGCCAGCAGTTATCGTGGGAGCTCTGGGGCCAACGTCCTGACTTTC
TRBJ1-1	.	.	TRBV6-1	CASSDFPGGGNTEAFF	TGTGCCAGCAGTGATTTCCCCGGTGGCGGTAACACTGAAGCTTTCTTT
TRBJ2-2	once	TRBD2	TRBV10-3	CAIRAGAESGELFF	TGTGCCATCAGGGCGGGAGCGGAAAGCGGGGAGCTGTTTTTT
TRBJ2-7	.	TRBD1	TRBV14	CASSPRTGAGEQYF	TGTGCCAGCAGCCCACGGACAGGCGCGGGCGAGCAGTACTTC
TRBJ2-7	.	TRBD1	TRBV4-3	CARGTGYYEQYF	TGCGCCAGGGGGACAGGGTACTACGAGCAGTACTTC
TRBJ2-7	.	TRBD1	TRBV5-4	CASRMTGINKDEQYF	TGTGCCAGCAGAATGACAGGGATAAATAAGGACGAGCAGTACTTC
TRBJ2-2	.	.	TRBV7-9	CASSLTALEGTGELFF	TGTGCCAGCAGTCTTACAGCCCTGGAGGGCACCGGGGAGCTGTTTTTT
TRBJ2-3	.	TRBD2	TRBV5-4	CASSTGLAGGYTQYF	TGTGCCAGCAGCACGGGACTAGCGGGAGGGTATACGCAGTATTTT
TRBJ1-5	once	.	TRBV11-3	CASSLGRTVAPQHF	TGTGCCAGCAGCTTAGGCCGGACAGTCGCGCCCCAGCATTTT
TRBJ2-3	.	TRBD1	TRBV7-9	CASSFGTGGTDTQYF	TGTGCCAGCAGCTTTGGGACAGGGGGGACAGATACGCAGTATTTT
TRBJ2-7	.	.	TRBV6-5	CASNSGHQYF	TGTGCCAGCAATTCGGGACACCAGTACTTC
TRBJ1-2	once	.	TRBV7-8	CASSRGGGYGYTF	TGTGCCAGCAGCCGAGGGGGGGGATATGGCTACACCTTC
TRBJ1-4	.	.	TRBV29-1	CSVELGENEKLFF	TGCAGCGTTGAGTTAGGGGAGAATGAAAAACTGTTTTTT
TRBJ1-2	.	.	TRBV28	CASSLVLGTPWGYTF	TGTGCCAGCAGTTTGGTATTAGGGACTCCATGGGGCTACACCTTC
TRBJ2-7	.	TRBD1	TRBV7-9	CASSLARAGGAYEQYF	TGTGCCAGCAGCTTAGCTAGGGCAGGGGGTGCCTACGAGCAGTACTTC
TRBJ2-2	.	TRBD2	TRBV4-2	CASSQQTSGNTGELFF	TGTGCCAGCAGCCAACAGACTAGCGGGAACACCGGGGAGCTGTTTTTT
TRBJ2-3	.	.	TRBV7-9	CASSSPAGGTDTQYF	TGTGCCAGCAGCTCTCCAGCGGGCGGCACAGATACGCAGTATTTT
TRBJ2-7	once	TRBD1	TRBV25-1	CASSVSGTGVGEQYF	TGTGCCAGCAGTGTGAGCGGGACAGGGGTTGGCGAGCAGTACTTC
TRBJ1-2	.	.	TRBV27	CASSLRGAWDGYTF	TGTGCCAGCAGTTTACGGGGGGCTTGGGATGGCTACACCTTC
TRBJ1-2	.	.	TRBV6-4	CASSDSKCGGAGGYTF	TGTGCCAGCAGTGACTCGAAATGTGGGGGCGCTGGCGGCTACACCTTC
TRBJ1-2	.	.	TRBV5-6	CASSRRGEVNYGYTF	TGTGCCAGCAGCCGGAGGGGGGAGGTTAACTATGGCTACACCTTC
TRBJ2-7	.	.	TRBV6-5	CASSYNRGSFGYEQYF	TGTGCCAGCAGTTACAATAGAGGCAGTTTCGGCTACGAGCAGTACTTC
TRBJ1-3	.	.	TRBV27	CASSLQASGNTIYF	TGTGCCAGCAGTTTACAGGCTTCGGGAAACACCATATATTTT
TRBJ1-2	.	.	TRBV10-3	CAIRYRATEGYTF	TGTGCCATCAGGTACCGGGCCACCGAGGGCTACACCTTC
TRBJ2-3	few	.	TRBV10-3	CAISDQAGRGTPRADTQYF	TGTGCCATCAGCGACCAAGCCGGGAGAGGGACCCCGAGGGCAGATACGCAGTATTTT
TRBJ2-7	once	.	TRBV18	CASSPTNYEQYF	TGTGCCAGCTCACCAACTAACTACGAGCAGTACTTC